The 30 T cell receptor beta chains below were found in one sample sequenced in a study of a mutant IDH1 vaccine in newly diagnosed glioma. Stated time point: week 35, safety follow-up. Vaccine doses each comprised 300 ug of mutant IDH1 20-mer peptide, with topical imiquimod. No antigen has been assigned to these receptors. Generated by immunoSEQ multiplex PCR, the TCRdb table keeps only in-frame clones and is missing some. Here the sample spans over 65,000 clones, roughly 83% being singletons. Sequencing used PBMCs, obtained from a glioma patient whose treatment included an IDH1 peptide vaccine. The source is a man in his late teens or twenties with glioma.

This clone was found once. The chain carries TRBV19 and TRBJ2-1; 14 nucleotides match TRBD2. Germline V lookup: CDR1 LNHDA, CDR2 SQIVND (reference sequence). The CDR3 has 16 residues. V dropped 6 bases and J dropped 4; count of bases not matched to a gene: 5. Here the CDR3 DNA reads TGTGCCAGTAGGCGGACTAGCGGGGGGAATTACAATGAGCAGTTCTTC. Amino acids: CASRRTSGGNYNEQFF.

The J gene is TRBJ2-2, the V gene TRBV7-8, with 7 bases aligning to TRBD1. Germline V gene data show CDR1 as SGHVS and CDR2 as FQNEAQ. V lost 1 base to trimming and J lost 5 bases; unmatched junction nucleotides: 7. The CDR3 extends over 16 amino acids. CDR3 sequence: CASSLVAGGYTGELFF. The CDR3 DNA is TGTGCCAGCAGCTTAGTGGCAGGGGGTTATACCGGGGAGCTGTTTTTT.

The chain links TRBV9 to TRBJ1-5; 7 bases match TRBD1. The CDR3 covers 15 residues. Germline V gene sequence: CDR1 SGDLS, CDR2 YYNGEE. Trimming at V came to 3 bases and at J to 2 bases, leaving 5 bases not matched to a gene. CDR3 residues: CASSGIGTGNQPQHF. The CDR3 DNA sequence: TGTGCCAGCAGCGGCATCGGGACAGGCAATCAGCCCCAGCATTTT.

The rearrangement joins TRBV18 to TRBJ1-3, with D unclear. Germline CDR1 KGHSH, CDR2 LQKENI. V gave up 1 base and J gave up 0 bases, with 13 bases separating them. The CDR3 is 17 amino acids. CDR3 sequence reads: CASSPLEGGSSGNTIYF. The DNA of the CDR3 is TGTGCCAGCTCACCACTGGAAGGAGGGAGCTCTGGAAACACCATATATTTT. Variable domain in full (rest from reference TRBV18 and TRBJ1-3): NAGVMQNPRHLVRRRGQEARLRCSPMKGHSHVYWYRQLPEEGLKFMVYLQKENIIDESGMPKERFSAEFPKEGPSILRIQQVVRGDSAAYFCASSPLEGGSSGNTIYFGEGSWLTVV.

This clone appeared once. This chain connects TRBV6-5 to TRBJ2-7; tentative D call: TRBD2 (6 bases). Between the trimmed V and J ends, which lost 0 bases and 1 base, there was a span of 7 bases. The CDR3 is 14 residues long. In germline, CDR1 is MNHEY, CDR2 SVGAGI. The DNA of the CDR3 is TGTGCCAGCAGTTACTCCGCGGGATCCTACGAGCAGTACTTC. Translated: CASSYSAGSYEQYF.

The V and J genes are TRBV28 and TRBJ2-7; a weak D match, TRBD2 (6 bases). This CDR3 spans 15 amino acids. The V end lost 3 bases, the J end lost 5 bases, and 17 bases lay between the germline ends. The V gene's germline CDR1 is MDHEN and CDR2 SYDVKM. The CDR3 DNA is TGTGCCAGCAGTTTTTACGGGGGTACGGCGCACGAGCAGTACTTC. This encodes CASSFYGGTAHEQYF.

The chain carries TRBV30 and TRBJ1-1, with D hard to call. Germline V lookup: CDR1 GTSNPN, CDR2 SVGIG (reference sequence). This CDR3 contains 13 residues. The germline V and J ends were trimmed by 0 bases and 5 bases, with 10 bases remaining between them. CDR3 bases: TGTGCCTGGAGTGTCTTTAGGTCGACTGAAGCTTTCTTT. This encodes CAWSVFRSTEAFF.

In its sample, this clone was seen once. One junction end does not reproduce the germline sequence, and a read error may be involved. V usage is TRBV7-7 and J usage is TRBJ2-2, with TRBD2 matching 11 bases. In germline, CDR1 is SSHAT, CDR2 FNYEAQ (reference sequence). The CDR3 covers 19 residues. The CDR3 loop is CASSYRASGGNTNTGELFF. DNA of the CDR3: TGTGCTAGCAGCTACCGGGCTAGCGGGGGGAACACGAACACCGGGGAGCTGTTTTTT.

CDR3 nucleotide sequence: TGTGCCAGCAGTTTAGGACAGGTGCACCTCCAAGAGACCCAGTACTTC. It translates to CASSLGQVHLQETQYF. The genes are TRBV5-4 and TRBJ2-5; TRBD1 matches 7 bases. Germline values: CDR1 SGHNT, CDR2 YYREEE (reference sequence). J lost 1 base, V lost 5 bases, and 11 bases had no gene match. This CDR3 comprises 16 residues.

CDR3 coding DNA: TGTGCCAGCAGGGGACAGGGGTACCAAGAGACCCAGTACTTC. Protein: CASRGQGYQETQYF. The chain combines TRBV7-9 with TRBJ2-5, with TRBD1 identical over 10 bases. This CDR3 is built from 14 residues. Trimming removed 6 bases from V and 0 bases from J; junction bases left unmatched: 1. Germline V gives CDR1 SEHNR, CDR2 FQNEAQ (reference sequence).

The chain employs TRBV28 and TRBJ2-7; D possibly uses TRBD1 or TRBD2 (6 bases each). CDR3 length: 14 amino acids. Germline-derived CDR1 and CDR2 are MDHEN and SYDVKM. V dropped 5 bases and J dropped 0 bases, with 11 bases sitting between them. The CDR3 DNA reads as TGTGCCAGCAGTCCATGGGGGGCCTCCTACGAGCAGTACTTC. Protein sequence: CASSPWGASYEQYF.

This chain uses TRBV7-2 with TRBJ1-1; 8 nucleotides line up with TRBD1. Germline values: CDR1 SGHTA, CDR2 FQGNSA. This CDR3 spans 13 amino acids. V shed 5 bases, J shed 3 bases, and the junction held 2 bases outside the gene matches. This CDR3 reads CASSRQGYTEAFF. The CDR3 region has the DNA TGTGCCAGCAGCCGACAGGGGTACACTGAAGCTTTCTTT.

This clone was detected once. J is TRBJ2-1 and V is TRBV5-1; D perhaps matches TRBD2 (5 bases). Trimming took off 0 bases at V and 4 bases at J, with 11 bases between the two ends. The CDR3 is 15 residues long. Germline V gene sequence: CDR1 SGHRS, CDR2 YFSETQ. In DNA, the CDR3 is TGCGCCAGCAGCTTGGTGAGCGGTTCGTACAATGAGCAGTTCTTC. It translates to CASSLVSGSYNEQFF.

This chain links TRBV7-2 with TRBJ1-1, with D maybe TRBD1 (6 bases). CDR1 SGHTA and CDR2 FQGNSA come from the germline V gene. V was pared by 1 base and J by 5 bases, with 11 bases between. This CDR3 comprises 14 residues. The chain's CDR3 is CASSLVGAWTEAFF. Here the CDR3 DNA reads TGTGCCAGCAGCTTAGTGGGGGCGTGGACTGAAGCTTTCTTT.

The J gene is TRBJ2-5, the V gene TRBV10-3, with D uncertain. V was pared by 8 bases and J by 1 base, with 11 bases between. CDR1 is ENHRY, CDR2 SYGVKD, per germline. The CDR3 covers 13 residues. In DNA, the CDR3 is TGTGCCATCGATGACGGAACCCAAGAGACCCAGTACTTC. Translated: CAIDDGTQETQYF.

The chain joins TRBV5-1 to TRBJ2-7; TRBD1 or TRBD2 may be the D gene (5 bases each). V lost 0 bases and J lost 0, with 10 bases in between. CDR3 size: 15 residues. The germline gives CDR1 SGHRS, CDR2 YFSETQ. CDR3 nucleotides: TGCGCCAGCAGCTTGGAGGCAGGGAGCTCCTACGAGCAGTACTTC. Its translation is CASSLEAGSSYEQYF.

V is TRBV7-6 and J is TRBJ2-3; D is undetermined. V was shortened by 1 base and J by 2 bases, with 4 bases between the two germline ends. Germline-derived CDR1 and CDR2 are SGHVS and FNYEAQ. The CDR3 runs 13 residues. The CDR3 reads CASSLGVTDTQYF. The DNA of the CDR3 is TGTGCCAGCAGCTTAGGTGTCACAGATACGCAGTATTTT.

This chain uses TRBV7-3 with TRBJ1-1; TRBD1 might be the D (5 bases). Germline V gives CDR1 SGHTA, CDR2 FQGTGA. The CDR3 is 13 residues long. With 3 bases removed from V and 6 bases from J, the gap between germline ends came to 11 bases. The CDR3 DNA sequence: TGTGCCAGCAGCTTGGGGGGGATATCTGAAGCTTTCTTT. This codes for CASSLGGISEAFF.

This chain uses TRBV7-9 with TRBJ2-7; 7 bases align to TRBD1. After removal of 5 bases from V and 5 bases from J, the junction contained 9 bases not matched to a gene. The V gene's germline CDR1 is SEHNR and CDR2 FQNEAQ (reference sequence). CDR3 length equals 14 residues. The CDR3 DNA is TGTGCCAGCAGCCCAGACAGGGTGGGGAACGAGCAGTACTTC. The encoded protein is CASSPDRVGNEQYF.

This clone was seen only a few times. This rearrangement joins TRBV7-2 to TRBJ2-1; 7 bases align to TRBD2. CDR3 length: 12 residues. From germline, CDR1 is SGHTA and CDR2 FQGNSA. V was pared by 2 bases and J by 14 bases, with 6 bases of the junction left unmatched. CDR3 region: CASSLMGGPEFF. The CDR3 bases are TGTGCCAGCAGCTTAATGGGAGGGCCGGAGTTCTTC.

This clone has only one observation. The V call is TRBV28, the J call TRBJ1-1; no definite D call. The CDR3 is 14 residues long. The germline V gene has CDR1 MDHEN and CDR2 SYDVKM. V was cut by 7 bases and J by 4 bases, with 16 bases left in between. CDR3: CASTPWARGTEAFF. In nucleotides, the CDR3 is TGTGCCAGCACCCCCTGGGCCCGGGGCACTGAAGCTTTCTTT.

This clone occurred once. The rearrangement joins TRBV7-2 to TRBJ2-7, with D uncertain. The CDR3 contains 11 residues. Germline CDR1 reads SGHTA; CDR2 reads FQGNSA. V was shortened by 5 bases and J by 4 bases, with 6 bases between the two germline ends. The CDR3 DNA sequence: TGTGCCAGCAGCCCCGGGTACGAGCAGTACTTC. It encodes CASSPGYEQYF.

The chain carries TRBV4-2 and TRBJ2-2; TRBD2 matches 8 bases. V gave up 2 bases and J gave up 4 bases; unmatched junction bases: 6. The CDR3 is 16 residues long. The V gene's germline CDR1 is LGHNA and CDR2 YNFKEQ. In DNA form, the CDR3 reads TGTGCCAGCAGCCAATTTAGCGGGGAGCCCACCGGGGAGCTGTTTTTT. Its translation: CASSQFSGEPTGELFF.

This chain links TRBV5-1 with TRBJ1-6, with D perhaps TRBD1 (6 bases). Trimming pared 0 bases from V and 14 bases from J, leaving 21 bases between. The CDR3 length is 16 residues. The germline CDR1 and CDR2 sequences are SGHRS and YFSETQ. The CDR3 region has the DNA TGCGCCAGCAGCTTGGAGTCAGCCCGGAATTCAGGGGCCCTCCACTTT. Protein product: CASSLESARNSGALHF. The whole variable domain, remainder taken from reference TRBV5-1 and TRBJ1-6, is KAGVTQTPRYLIKTRGQQVTLSCSPISGHRSVSWYQQTPGQGLQFLFEYFSETQRNKGNFPGRFSGRQFSNSRSEMNVSTLELGDSALYLCASSLESARNSGALHFGNGTRLTVT.

This chain links TRBV6-1 with TRBJ1-2, with D unclear. The V end lost 11 bases, the J end lost 0 bases, and 10 bases lay between the germline ends. The CDR3 runs 12 residues. The germline V gene encodes CDR1 MNHNS and CDR2 SASEGT. The CDR3 coding sequence is TGTGCCGGTACAGCCGCTAACTATGGCTACACCTTC. It codes for CAGTAANYGYTF.

The CDR3 spells CASSITRGYTEAFF. In DNA, the CDR3 is TGTGCCAGTAGTATAACAAGGGGGTACACTGAAGCTTTCTTT. This chain uses TRBV19 with TRBJ1-1; TRBD1 might be the D (6 bases). Germline assignment: CDR1 LNHDA and CDR2 SQIVND (reference sequence). The CDR3 totals 14 residues. The ends were cut back, 2 bases at V and 3 bases at J, with 10 bases in the middle.

The CDR3 is CASRSLSQGAAAKNIQYF. The CDR3 bases are TGTGCCAGCAGGAGTCTCTCACAGGGGGCGGCGGCCAAAAACATTCAGTACTTC. The chain employs TRBV2 and TRBJ2-4; 9 positions agree with TRBD1. The CDR3 is made up of 18 amino acids. V trimming: 6 bases; J trimming: 1 base; junction bases outside the gene matches: 13. Germline V gives CDR1 SNHLY, CDR2 FYNNEI. Combining the CDR3 with reference TRBV2 and TRBJ2-4 gives the whole variable domain EPEVTQTPSHQVTQMGQEVILRCVPISNHLYFYWYRQILGQKVEFLVSFYNNEISEKSEIFDDQFSVERPDGSNFTLKIRSTKLEDSAMYFCASRSLSQGAAAKNIQYFGAGTRLSVL.

The rearrangement links TRBV2 to TRBJ2-3, with D unresolved. CDR1 SNHLY and CDR2 FYNNEI come from the germline V gene. This CDR3 region has 11 residues. The germline V and J ends were trimmed by 7 bases and 6 bases, with 8 bases remaining between them. CDR3 nucleotides: TGTGCCAGCACCGGGCTGGATACGCAGTATTTT. Its protein product is CASTGLDTQYF.

V usage is TRBV5-1 and J usage is TRBJ1-3, with D tentatively TRBD1 (6 bases). The V and J ends lost 4 bases and 7 bases respectively, with 15 bases between them. CDR1 is SGHRS, CDR2 YFSETQ, per germline. This CDR3 spans 14 amino acids. The CDR3 is CASSDGQSENTIYF. The DNA of the CDR3 is TGCGCCAGCAGCGACGGACAGTCGGAGAACACCATATATTTT.

In this sample, this clone turned up once. This chain's CDR3 is CASTLGGRPYNEQFF. As DNA, the CDR3 is TGTGCCAGCACCCTGGGGGGGCGACCCTACAATGAGCAGTTCTTC. The V and J genes are TRBV28 and TRBJ2-1, with a weak D call TRBD2 (7 bases). Germline CDR1 reads MDHEN; CDR2 reads SYDVKM. V was shortened by 7 bases and J by 2 bases, with 15 bases between the two germline ends. CDR3 size: 15 residues.